Each of the 27 T cell receptor beta chains below was sequenced from the same sample in a study of cytomegalovirus exposure and HLA in healthy donors. The PCR had 60 Vbeta and 13 Jbeta primers. The method was immunoSEQ multiplex PCR; TCRdb's version includes in-frame clones alone and lacks a portion of them. The table has about 160,000 clones, roughly four fifths seen once. The sample comprised PBMCs. These receptors were collected from a woman aged 45-59 years in good health and CMV-seropositive.

The rearrangement uses TRBV5-1 and TRBJ2-7, with 10 nucleotides matching TRBD2. The germline gives CDR1 SGHRS, CDR2 YFSETQ. Unmatched junction bases numbered 9, after V lost 4 bases and J lost 2 bases. The CDR3 extends over 16 amino acids. The CDR3 loop reads CASSPGGAGGAYEQYF. CDR3 sequence (DNA): TGCGCCAGCAGCCCCGGGGGAGCGGGGGGGGCCTACGAGCAGTACTTC.

The V and J genes are TRBV19 and TRBJ1-4; 9 bases are shared with TRBD1. The CDR3 has 15 residues. After removal of 4 bases from V and 8 bases from J, the junction contained 8 bases not matched to a gene. Germline values: CDR1 LNHDA, CDR2 SQIVND (reference sequence). The CDR3 loop is CASSTGTGRGEKLFF. DNA for the CDR3: TGTGCCAGTAGTACGGGGACAGGGCGTGGGGAAAAACTGTTTTTT. Filled out from reference TRBV19 and TRBJ1-4, the complete variable domain reads DGGITQSPKYLFRKEGQNVTLSCEQNLNHDAMYWYRQDPGQGLRLIYYSQIVNDFQKGDIAEGYSVSREKKESFPLTVTSAQKNPTAFYLCASSTGTGRGEKLFFGSGTQLSVL.

The V call is TRBV2, the J call TRBJ2-3, with TRBD2 matching 9 bases. The CDR3 consists of 16 residues. Germline loops: CDR1 SNHLY, CDR2 FYNNEI. The V and J ends lost 8 bases and 2 bases, in that order; junction bases with no gene match: 11. The chain's CDR3 is CASLPGVAGDTDTQYF. CDR3 DNA: TGTGCCAGCCTCCCAGGGGTAGCGGGGGACACAGATACGCAGTATTTT.

The rearrangement uses TRBV23-1 and TRBJ2-7, with a weak D call TRBD2 (5 bases). TRBV23-1 is annotated as an ORF whose role is uncertain. V lost 2 bases and J lost 3, with 8 bases in between. This CDR3 has 13 residues. The CDR3 nucleotides are TGCGCCAGCAGTCAAGGACGGGACTACGAGCAGTACTTC. Translated, it gives CASSQGRDYEQYF.

The rearrangement uses TRBV5-6 and TRBJ2-2, with TRBD1 as a possible D gene (7 bases). Trimming shortened V by 0 bases and J by 4 bases, and 13 bases separated the two germline ends. The CDR3 has 16 amino acids. Germline CDR1 is SGHDT and CDR2 is YYEEEE. The CDR3 DNA follows: TGTGCCAGCAGCTTGGCCGATCAGGGGGGCACCGGGGAGCTGTTTTTT. This codes for CASSLADQGGTGELFF.

The rearrangement links TRBV5-6 to TRBJ2-1; 7 bases map to TRBD1. The trim removed 0 bases at V and 3 bases at J, leaving 3 bases unmatched. Per the germline V gene, CDR1 is SGHDT and CDR2 is YYEEEE. CDR3 size: 15 residues. DNA for the CDR3: TGTGCCAGCAGCTTGGGACAGGGTCACTACAATGAGCAGTTCTTC. It codes for CASSLGQGHYNEQFF.

This rearrangement joins TRBV2 to TRBJ1-6, with 7 bases fitting TRBD1. Looked up from germline, CDR1 is SNHLY and CDR2 is FYNNEI. With 4 bases clipped from V and 6 bases from J, the junction kept 6 bases outside the gene matches. The CDR3 spans 15 residues. The CDR3 nucleotides are TGTGCCAGCAGTGGACAGGGCCTAGGTAATTCACCCCTCCACTTT. Protein sequence: CASSGQGLGNSPLHF. The entire variable domain, with the rest obtained from reference TRBV2 and TRBJ1-6, is as follows: EPEVTQTPSHQVTQMGQEVILRCVPISNHLYFYWYRQILGQKVEFLVSFYNNEISEKSEIFDDQFSVERPDGSNFTLKIRSTKLEDSAMYFCASSGQGLGNSPLHFGNGTRLTVT.

V is TRBV5-8 and J is TRBJ1-1; 8 nucleotides align to TRBD1. The CDR3 consists of 14 residues. Germline V lookup: CDR1 SGHTS, CDR2 YDEGEE. J was trimmed by 4 bases and V by 2 bases; bases with no gene match: 4. The CDR3 loop reads CASSFIQGGTEAFF. CDR3 nucleotide sequence: TGTGCCAGCAGCTTTATACAGGGGGGCACTGAAGCTTTCTTT.

The chain combines TRBV5-4 with TRBJ1-1, with a weak D call TRBD1 (6 bases). The germline V and J ends were trimmed by 1 base and 8 bases, with 15 bases remaining between them. The germline V gene has CDR1 SGHNT and CDR2 YYREEE (reference sequence). The length of the CDR3 is 14 residues. CDR3 DNA sequence: TGTGCCAGCAGCTTGTCGGGGGGGGCAGGAGAAGCTTTCTTT. This translates into CASSLSGGAGEAFF.

The chain employs TRBV9 and TRBJ1-1, with D perhaps matching TRBD1 (5 bases). CDR1 is SGDLS, CDR2 YYNGEE, per germline. V was clipped by 4 bases and J by 2 bases, with 18 bases between them. This CDR3 spans 16 amino acids. In DNA form, the CDR3 reads TGTGCCAGCAGCCCCAGACAGAAAACCGTAAACACTGAAGCTTTCTTT. This sequence encodes CASSPRQKTVNTEAFF.

This sequence joins TRBV7-3 and TRBJ2-2, with 10 positions matching TRBD2. Per the germline V gene, CDR1 is SGHTA and CDR2 is FQGTGA. V gave up 0 bases and J gave up 6 bases; unmatched junction bases: 4. The CDR3 contains 16 residues. CDR3 coding DNA: TGTGCCAGCAGCTTAACGCAGCGGGGGGGCCCCGGGGAGCTGTTTTTT. It encodes CASSLTQRGGPGELFF.

This clone was counted ten times or more. The V gene is TRBV4-1, the J gene TRBJ1-2, with D perhaps matching TRBD1 (5 bases). This CDR3 is built from 14 residues. Trimming took off 0 bases at V and 4 bases at J, with 9 bases between the two ends. Germline-derived CDR1 and CDR2 are MGHRA and YSYEKL. CDR3 amino acids: CASSQDVGVYGYTF. The DNA for the CDR3 is TGCGCCAGCAGCCAAGATGTAGGGGTCTATGGCTACACCTTC.

The chain links TRBV4-1 to TRBJ2-2; D gene ambiguous. V was cut by 2 bases and J by 1 base, with 5 bases left in between. The CDR3 extends over 14 amino acids. Germline V gives CDR1 MGHRA, CDR2 YSYEKL. The DNA of the CDR3 is TGCGCCAGCAGCCAAAATCTGAACACCGGGGAGCTGTTTTTT. This translates into CASSQNLNTGELFF.

The rearrangement uses TRBV30 and TRBJ1-1; 7 positions agree with TRBD1. With 2 bases clipped from V and 5 bases from J, the junction kept 11 bases outside the gene matches. Germline loops: CDR1 GTSNPN, CDR2 SVGIG (reference sequence). CDR3 size: 15 residues. The CDR3 loop reads CAWSSPRQGQTEAFF. The CDR3 bases are TGTGCCTGGAGTTCCCCTAGACAGGGACAGACTGAAGCTTTCTTT.

This chain links TRBV6-1 with TRBJ1-5, with 7 positions matching TRBD1. The CDR3 covers 15 residues. CDR1 and CDR2 (germline): MNHNS, SASEGT. With V trimmed by 4 bases and J by 4 bases, 7 bases remained unmatched. The CDR3: CASSGPGQRNQPQHF. The CDR3 DNA sequence: TGTGCCAGCAGTGGTCCGGGACAGCGAAATCAGCCCCAGCATTTT.

This clone was seen a single time. This sequence joins TRBV2 and TRBJ1-2, with a possible D match to TRBD1 (5 bases). Germline V CDR1 and CDR2: SNHLY, FYNNEI. Trimming left V 4 bases short and J 5 bases short, with 11 bases between. The CDR3 is 13 amino acids. This CDR3 reads CASSVEQDYGYTF. The CDR3 DNA reads TGTGCCAGCAGTGTGGAACAGGATTATGGCTACACCTTC.

This clone came up once. CDR3 amino acids: CASSLMGGTYEQYF. In nucleotides, the CDR3 is TGCGCCAGCAGCTTAATGGGGGGAACCTACGAGCAGTACTTC. The chain uses TRBV5-1 and TRBJ2-7; possible D gene TRBD2, 6 bases. The germline gives CDR1 SGHRS, CDR2 YFSETQ. V was clipped by 2 bases and J by 2 bases, with 11 bases between them. The CDR3 sequence is 14 residues long.

This clone was seen just once. The chain combines TRBV6-6 with TRBJ1-2; 7 bases align to TRBD1. Unmatched junction bases numbered 1, after V lost 6 bases and J lost 0 bases. The CDR3 runs to 13 residues. The germline CDR1 and CDR2 sequences are MNHNY and SVGAGI (reference sequence). The CDR3 protein is CASSGQANYGYTF. The CDR3 DNA reads as TGTGCCAGCAGCGGACAGGCTAACTATGGCTACACCTTC.

This clone has just one count. The rearrangement uses TRBV5-1 and TRBJ1-2; the D gene is possibly TRBD1 (6 bases). CDR1 is SGHRS and CDR2 is YFSETQ in the germline V gene. V was shortened by 4 bases and J by 5 bases, with 30 bases between the two germline ends. The CDR3 consists of 19 residues. The CDR3 nucleotides read TGCGCCAGCAGCCCCTCCTACCTACAGGGACGTGGGGATACTTATGGCTACACCTTC. This encodes CASSPSYLQGRGDTYGYTF.

This clone occurred a few times. The chain is built from TRBV11-1 and TRBJ1-1, with 9 bases identical to TRBD1. The junction had 19 bases not matched to a gene; V was cut back by 4 bases and J by 4 bases. Germline values: CDR1 SGHAT, CDR2 FQDESV (reference sequence). The CDR3 sequence is 19 residues long. The CDR3 region is CASSSRGRGQGQGGTEAFF. CDR3 DNA: TGTGCCAGCAGCTCAAGAGGCAGAGGACAGGGACAGGGCGGCACTGAAGCTTTCTTT.

The chain couples TRBV15 to TRBJ2-4, with D possibly matching TRBD2 (7 bases). The CDR3 totals 16 residues. Looked up from germline, CDR1 is LNHNV and CDR2 is YYDKDF (reference sequence). Trimming removed 1 base at V and 1 base at J, with 11 bases between. The CDR3: CATSRAGRGAKNIQYF. CDR3 DNA sequence: TGTGCCACCAGCAGAGCAGGGAGGGGGGCCAAAAACATTCAGTACTTC.

The chain carries TRBV7-2 and TRBJ1-1, with 7 bases lining up with TRBD1. Trimming cost V 5 bases and J 1 base; bases outside gene matches: 10. The germline V gene has CDR1 SGHTA and CDR2 FQGNSA. The CDR3 sequence is 16 residues long. Here the CDR3 DNA reads TGTGCCAGCAGCCAACGGATGACAGGGCCGAACACTGAAGCTTTCTTT. Its protein is CASSQRMTGPNTEAFF.

This clone occurred a few times. The chain couples TRBV2 to TRBJ1-6, with D uncertain. V lost 2 bases and J lost 11, with 4 bases in between. CDR3 length: 11 residues. Germline lookup yields CDR1 SNHLY and CDR2 FYNNEI. The CDR3 bases are TGTGCCAGCAGTGAAAAGCCACCCCTCCACTTT. Residues: CASSEKPPLHF.

The rearrangement uses TRBV28 and TRBJ1-6; D may be TRBD1 (5 bases). Germline V gene sequence: CDR1 MDHEN, CDR2 SYDVKM. The V end was cut by 7 bases, the J end by 6 bases, with 13 bases between. The length of the CDR3 is 14 residues. The DNA for the CDR3 is TGTGCCAGCATCCACCAGGGTACTAATTCACCCCTCCACTTT. Translating gives CASIHQGTNSPLHF.

This clone came up a few times. The chain employs TRBV15 and TRBJ2-5; 8 positions agree with TRBD1. This CDR3 comprises 15 residues. The V gene end was trimmed by 2 bases and the J gene end by 3 bases; junction bases not matched to a gene: 5. Germline values: CDR1 LNHNV, CDR2 YYDKDF (reference sequence). In DNA, the CDR3 is TGTGCCACCAGCAGAACCAAGACAGGGGAAGAGACCCAGTACTTC. Translating gives CATSRTKTGEETQYF.

This chain links TRBV19 with TRBJ1-1; D gene ambiguous. Trimming pared 2 bases from V and 7 bases from J, leaving 11 bases between. The CDR3 is made up of 13 amino acids. From germline, CDR1 is LNHDA and CDR2 SQIVND (reference sequence). Here the CDR3 reads CASSIRGSDEAFF. The CDR3 coding sequence is TGTGCCAGTAGTATAAGAGGTTCGGATGAAGCTTTCTTT.

This sequence joins TRBV28 and TRBJ2-1; the match to TRBD2 covers 8 bases. The J segment lost 4 bases and the V segment lost 4 bases, leaving 6 bases of the junction unmatched. Germline loops: CDR1 MDHEN, CDR2 SYDVKM. CDR3 size: 15 residues. DNA of the CDR3: TGTGCCAGCAGTTCCCCAGCGGGGGTTTACAATGAGCAGTTCTTC. This translates into CASSSPAGVYNEQFF. Full variable domain (remainder filled in from reference TRBV28 and TRBJ2-1): DVKVTQSSRYLVKRTGEKVFLECVQDMDHENMFWYRQDPGLGLRLIYFSYDVKMKEKGDIPEGYSVSREKKERFSLILESASTNQTSMYLCASSSPAGVYNEQFFGPGTRLTVL.